This T cell receptor (beta chain) was identified in a study of T cell changes during pregnancy in multiple sclerosis. This clone was detected only once. Clones were sequenced by immunoSEQ multiplex PCR, and TCRdb holds only the in-frame ones, with some missing. The repertoire holds 40,000 or so clones, with 85% to 95% as singletons. V was cut by 4 bases and J by 3 bases, with 18 bases left in between. The germline gives CDR1 SQVTM, CDR2 ANQGSEA. The CDR3 is 15 amino acids. The TCR comes from a female donor in good health, enrolled as a control in a pregnancy study. The sample was CD4+ T cells from peripheral blood mononuclear cells, taken after pregnancy. The chain joins TRBV29-1 to TRBJ1-2; the D gene is possibly TRBD1 (5 bases). The CDR3 bases are TGCAGCGTTGTCTGGGGCCCCAACTTCGACTATGGCTACACCTTC. Amino acid sequence: CSVVWGPNFDYGYTF.